This is a list of T cell receptor beta chains from one sample in a study of cytomegalovirus exposure and HLA in healthy donors. Sequencing used immunoSEQ multiplex PCR; TCRdb keeps in-frame clones, though not all of them. The table includes some 65,000 clones, 78% detected once. The material sequenced was PBMCs. These receptors were taken from a girl aged 10 to 17 in good health and CMV-seropositive. The CDR3 runs from the conserved cysteine through the conserved F or W.

V: TRBV5-1
CDR3: CASSEQGARGAFF

V: TRBV2
CDR3: CASSEAMWPRESNQPQHF

V: TRBV30
CDR3: CAWTPGGKLPAF

V: TRBV7-9
CDR3: CASSPGQGF

V: TRBV7-2
CDR3: CASSPTTGGAGEKLFF

V: TRBV9
CDR3: CASSVATGGGYEQYF

V: TRBV5-1
CDR3: CASSATGDGYEQYF

V: TRBV18
CDR3: CASSPGQGPSNQPQHF

V: TRBV5-1
CDR3: CASSLPRSPNTEAFF

V: TRBV30
CDR3: CAWRTTGAPRRPQHF

V: TRBV5-4
CDR3: CASSSPGLAGTDTQYF

V: TRBV6-5
CDR3: CASRLAGGMNTEAFF

V: TRBV15
CDR3: CATSRARLAGDWEQFF

V: TRBV30
CDR3: CAWSVGGGGQETQYF

V: TRBV15
CDR3: CATSRDPSWGTGGSTGELFF

V: TRBV28
CDR3: CASRVGQYYGYTF

V: TRBV4-1
CDR3: CASSQLAGVYETQYF

V: TRBV7-9
CDR3: CASSLEGREYGYTF

V: TRBV18
CDR3: CASSLIQGSDEKLFF

V: TRBV6-5
CDR3: CASSSPKGGIYEQYF

V: TRBV28
CDR3: CASSSQGAYTGELFF

V: TRBV2
CDR3: CASIRSGTGGVETQYF

V: TRBV2
CDR3: CASSEDGGPKSSYNSPLHF